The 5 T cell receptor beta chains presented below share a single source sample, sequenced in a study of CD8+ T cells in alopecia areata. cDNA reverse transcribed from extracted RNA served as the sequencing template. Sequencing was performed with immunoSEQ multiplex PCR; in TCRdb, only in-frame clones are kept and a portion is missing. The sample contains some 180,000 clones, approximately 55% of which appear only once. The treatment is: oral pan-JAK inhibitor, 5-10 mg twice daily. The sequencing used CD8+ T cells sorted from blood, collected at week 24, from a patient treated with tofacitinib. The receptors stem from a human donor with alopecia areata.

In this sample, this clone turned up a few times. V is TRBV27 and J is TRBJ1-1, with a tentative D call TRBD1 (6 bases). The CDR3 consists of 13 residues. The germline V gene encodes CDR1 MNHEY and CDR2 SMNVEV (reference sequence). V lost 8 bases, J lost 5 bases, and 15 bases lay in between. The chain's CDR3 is CASGVSRGTEAFF. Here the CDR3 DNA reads TGTGCCAGCGGCGTTTCAAGGGGGACTGAAGCTTTCTTT.

CDR3 in DNA: TGCAGCGTCGACGAAGGGTCAGGGAATGGCTACACCTTC. It yields the protein CSVDEGSGNGYTF. The chain carries TRBV29-1 and TRBJ1-2, with D tentatively TRBD1 (5 bases). The germline V and J ends were trimmed by 6 bases and 6 bases, with 17 bases remaining between them. The germline CDR1 and CDR2 sequences are SQVTM and ANQGSEA. The CDR3 sequence is 13 residues long.

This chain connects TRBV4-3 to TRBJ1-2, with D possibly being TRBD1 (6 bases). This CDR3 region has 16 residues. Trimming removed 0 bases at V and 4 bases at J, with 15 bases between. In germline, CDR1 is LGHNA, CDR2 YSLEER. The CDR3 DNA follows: TGCGCCAGCAGCCAAGATTCTGCGACAGGCCTCTATGGCTACACCTTC. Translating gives CASSQDSATGLYGYTF.

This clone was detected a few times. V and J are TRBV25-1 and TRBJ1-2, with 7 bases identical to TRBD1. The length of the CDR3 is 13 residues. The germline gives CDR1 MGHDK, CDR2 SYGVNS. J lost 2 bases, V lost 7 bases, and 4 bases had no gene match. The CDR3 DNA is TGTGCCAGCATGGGACAGATAAACTATGGCTACACCTTC. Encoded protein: CASMGQINYGYTF.

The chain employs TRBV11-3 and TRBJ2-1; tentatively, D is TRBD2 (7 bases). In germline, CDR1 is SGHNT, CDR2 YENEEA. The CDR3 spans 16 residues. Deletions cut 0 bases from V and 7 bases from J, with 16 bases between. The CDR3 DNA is TGTGCCAGCAGCTTAGATAACGTGGGGGGGCAGAATGAGCAGTTCTTC. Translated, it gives CASSLDNVGGQNEQFF.